The present TCR beta chain was sequenced within a study of T cell changes during pregnancy in multiple sclerosis (dated by TCRdb to between 2018 and 2021). A note on the overall study: Changes in the T cell repertoire over the course of pregnancy were examined in this study in women with multiple sclerosis.

CDR1 and CDR2 are read off the germline V gene as SGHVS and FQNEAQ. The junction shows trimming of 3 bases on V and 6 bases on J, plus 20 bases between the germline ends. The cysteine opens and the phenylalanine closes a CDR3 of 17 amino acids. The retained sequence is limited to the CDR3, 51 bases, with the frame set at the first base. The library was made by the immunoSEQ multiplex PCR assay. Sourced from immuneACCESS, this table was stored by TCRdb with only in-frame sequences that have V and J called. A share of the clones is absent; for the studies checked, an unresolved V gene accounts for under half, and the remainder has no known explanation. This sample comprises fewer than 50,000 clones, approximately 94% of them detected only once. The ten largest clones take up less than 5% of the sample. A note on this clone: Its antigen is currently not known. Base qualities were left out, and no much larger clone turns up one base away.

The clonotype comes from a female donor with multiple sclerosis, enrolled in a pregnancy study. Source: CD8+ T cells from peripheral blood mononuclear cells, taken in the first trimester of pregnancy. This chain joins TRBV7-8 to TRBJ2-2; TRBD2 is possibly the D segment (6 matching bases). This receptor has the CDR3 CASSFPTFRRVAGELFF. At the DNA level, the sequence is TGTGCCAGCAGCTTCCCTACCTTTAGGAGGGTCGCCGGGGAGCTGTTTTTT.